Shown below are 18 T cell receptor beta chains from a single sample sequenced in a study of beta chain features in type 1 diabetes. Notes on the study in general: In all four CD4+ subsets, TCRB CDR3 length was significantly, moderately reduced in type 1 diabetes.

The antigens for these receptors are not known. Every bit of the isolated RNA underwent reverse transcription, so sequencing read expressed TCRB transcripts. Measured with immunoSEQ multiplex PCR; TCRdb has only the in-frame clones, and not every one. The sample shows a few hundred thousand clones, around 20% of them seen only once. Sequenced sample: naive CD4+ T cells from blood. These receptors were obtained from a woman in her forties with type 1 diabetes.

This clone has more than one count but fewer than ten. As DNA, the CDR3 is TGTGCCAGCGGGGGGACTAGCGATACGCAGTATTTT. Translation gives CASGGTSDTQYF. This chain joins TRBV6-6 and TRBJ2-3; 9 bases map to TRBD2. CDR1 and CDR2 (germline): MNHNY, SVGAGI (reference sequence). This CDR3 contains 12 residues. Trimming removed 8 bases from V and 6 bases from J; junction bases left unmatched: 3.

This chain connects TRBV30 to TRBJ1-2, with D hard to call. The CDR3 sequence is 12 residues long. Trimming left V 3 bases short and J 5 bases short, with 10 bases between. Germline lookup yields CDR1 GTSNPN and CDR2 SVGIG (reference sequence). The CDR3, as DNA: TGTGCCTGGAGGAGGGAGCAATATGGCTACACCTTC. Translated, it gives CAWRREQYGYTF. Combining the CDR3 with reference TRBV30 and TRBJ1-2 gives the whole variable domain SQTIHQWPATLVQPVGSPLSLECTVEGTSNPNLYWYRQAAGRGLQLLFYSVGIGQISSEVPQNLSASRPQDRQFILSSKKLLLSDSGFYLCAWRREQYGYTFGSGTRLTVV.

The J gene is TRBJ1-1, the V gene TRBV4-1; D uncertain. V was shortened by 4 bases and J by 2 bases, with 8 bases between the two germline ends. This CDR3 is built from 13 residues. Germline V gene sequence: CDR1 MGHRA, CDR2 YSYEKL. The CDR3 loop is CASSRNSNTEAFF. CDR3 DNA sequence: TGCGCCAGCAGCCGGAACAGTAACACTGAAGCTTTCTTT.

The chain couples TRBV11-2 to TRBJ2-2, with D maybe TRBD2 (6 bases). This CDR3 spans 13 amino acids. Germline lookup yields CDR1 SGHAT and CDR2 FQNNGV. The germline V and J ends were trimmed by 4 bases and 7 bases, with 10 bases remaining between them. CDR3 in DNA: TGTGCCAGCAGCTCAGGACTAATCGGGGAGCTGTTTTTT. Protein sequence: CASSSGLIGELFF.

The genes are TRBV6-5 and TRBJ1-2, with D possibly TRBD1 on 6 matching bases. The germline V and J ends were trimmed by 5 bases and 5 bases, with 15 bases remaining between them. CDR3 length: 14 residues. Germline values: CDR1 MNHEY, CDR2 SVGAGI. The CDR3 sequence: CASSDSGQLYGYTF. CDR3 in DNA: TGTGCCAGCAGTGATTCCGGACAGCTTTATGGCTACACCTTC.

This clone has a handful of counts. The rearrangement joins TRBV29-1 to TRBJ1-2; weak D call: TRBD1 (5 bases). The V gene's germline CDR1 is SQVTM and CDR2 ANQGSEA. Between the trimmed V and J ends, which lost 6 bases and 7 bases, there was a span of 18 bases. The CDR3 covers 13 residues. The CDR3 protein is CSVEAGTPRGYTF. The CDR3 DNA reads as TGCAGCGTCGAGGCGGGGACCCCCCGTGGCTACACCTTC.

Remarks on this clone: The sample carries other DNA sequences with the same CDR3. This chain uses TRBV14 with TRBJ2-7; perhaps TRBD2 as D (5 bases). The V and J ends lost 1 base and 4 bases respectively, with 11 bases between them. CDR3 length: 14 residues. In germline, CDR1 is SGHDN, CDR2 FVKESK. CDR3 coding DNA: TGTGCCAGCAGCCAAGGACGGAGGACTTACGAGCAGTACTTC. Residues: CASSQGRRTYEQYF.

This rearrangement joins TRBV14 to TRBJ2-7, with 9 bases matching TRBD1. The CDR3 sequence is 13 residues long. Losses at the gene ends were 5 bases for V and 7 bases for J; bases not matched to a gene: 6. Germline CDR1 and CDR2: SGHDN and FVKESK. CDR3 protein: CASSEQGAREQYF. The CDR3, as DNA: TGTGCCAGCAGCGAACAGGGGGCGCGGGAGCAGTACTTC.

The chain couples TRBV15 to TRBJ2-1; D perhaps matches TRBD1 (5 bases). The CDR3 contains 14 residues. Trimming removed 1 base from V and 6 bases from J, with 10 bases in between. Germline loops: CDR1 LNHNV, CDR2 YYDKDF (reference sequence). The CDR3 region is CATSRGGRGNEQFF. The CDR3 DNA reads TGTGCCACCAGCAGAGGGGGAAGGGGCAATGAGCAGTTCTTC.

This chain joins TRBV5-1 and TRBJ2-2, with 11 positions matching TRBD2. The junction had 1 base not matched to a gene; V was cut back by 4 bases and J by 2 bases. The germline V gene has CDR1 SGHRS and CDR2 YFSETQ. This CDR3 is 15 amino acids long. CDR3 nucleotide sequence: TGCGCCAGCAGCGGGACTAGCGGAAACACCGGGGAGCTGTTTTTT. Translation gives CASSGTSGNTGELFF.

The chain joins TRBV18 to TRBJ1-1; no definite D call. Trimming removed 3 bases from V and 8 bases from J, with 13 bases in between. CDR1 and CDR2 from the germline V gene are KGHSH and LQKENI. CDR3 size: 13 residues. CDR3 loop: CASSPSIEPEAFF. The CDR3, as DNA: TGTGCCAGCTCACCTTCGATCGAGCCAGAAGCTTTCTTT. The full variable domain, in which reference TRBV18 and TRBJ1-1 provide the parts outside the CDR3, is NAGVMQNPRHLVRRRGQEARLRCSPMKGHSHVYWYRQLPEEGLKFMVYLQKENIIDESGMPKERFSAEFPKEGPSILRIQQVVRGDSAAYFCASSPSIEPEAFFGQGTRLTVV.

V gene TRBV9 combines with J gene TRBJ2-1; 12 positions agree with TRBD2. CDR3 length: 20 residues. From germline, CDR1 is SGDLS and CDR2 YYNGEE. The V gene end was trimmed by 0 bases and the J gene end by 0 bases; junction bases not matched to a gene: 10. CDR3 in amino acids: CASSVDPLAGGFPSYNEQFF. CDR3 in DNA: TGTGCCAGCAGCGTAGACCCCCTAGCGGGGGGGTTCCCCTCCTACAATGAGCAGTTCTTC. The variable domain in full, with the rest retrieved from reference TRBV9 and TRBJ2-1, is DSGVTQTPKHLITATGQRVTLRCSPRSGDLSVYWYQQSLDQGLQFLIQYYNGEERAKGNILERFSAQQFPDLHSELNLSSLELGDSALYFCASSVDPLAGGFPSYNEQFFGPGTRLTVL.

This rearrangement joins TRBV18 to TRBJ1-2, with unresolved D. There are 13 residues in the CDR3. Deletions cut 3 bases from V and 2 bases from J, with 7 bases between. The germline V gene encodes CDR1 KGHSH and CDR2 LQKENI. The CDR3 reads CASSPVQNYGYTF. CDR3 nucleotide sequence: TGTGCCAGCTCACCGGTACAGAACTATGGCTACACCTTC.

The chain employs TRBV7-9 and TRBJ1-5, with D perhaps TRBD1 (5 bases). This CDR3 is built from 14 residues. The V end was cut by 4 bases, the J end by 11 bases, with 18 bases between. From germline, CDR1 is SEHNR and CDR2 FQNEAQ (reference sequence). CDR3 bases: TGTGCCAGCAGCTCCTACCCACGGCGGGGCGCCCAGCATTTT. This codes for CASSSYPRRGAQHF.

V is TRBV6-5 and J is TRBJ1-2; no reliable D call. The CDR3 consists of 15 residues. CDR1 and CDR2 (germline): MNHEY, SVGAGI. Trimming pared 0 bases from V and 4 bases from J, leaving 12 bases between. The CDR3 loop reads CASSYSRLSSYGYTF. The CDR3 bases are TGTGCCAGCAGTTACTCGAGGCTAAGCAGCTATGGCTACACCTTC.

This clone was recorded a few times. The rearrangement joins TRBV7-9 to TRBJ2-5, with D maybe TRBD2 (6 bases). CDR3 size: 16 residues. The germline V and J ends were trimmed by 7 bases and 3 bases, with 21 bases remaining between them. Germline CDR1 is SEHNR and CDR2 is FQNEAQ (reference sequence). The CDR3 region is CASNRWQGLGEETQYF. The CDR3 bases are TGTGCCAGCAACAGGTGGCAGGGACTTGGGGAAGAGACCCAGTACTTC. The full variable domain, with the rest looked up from reference TRBV7-9 and TRBJ2-5, is DTGVSQNPRHKITKRGQNVTFRCDPISEHNRLYWYRQTLGQGPEFLTYFQNEAQLEKSRLLSDRFSAERPKGSFSTLEIQRTEQGDSAMYLCASNRWQGLGEETQYFGPGTRLLVL.

The chain carries TRBV18 and TRBJ1-1, with D perhaps matching TRBD1 (5 bases). The CDR3 extends over 13 amino acids. The V and J ends lost 2 bases and 5 bases respectively, with 9 bases between them. The germline gives CDR1 KGHSH, CDR2 LQKENI. CDR3 in amino acids: CASSPDSMTEAFF. The CDR3 nucleotides are TGTGCCAGCTCACCAGACAGCATGACTGAAGCTTTCTTT.

In its sample, this clone was seen a few times. This chain joins TRBV29-1 and TRBJ1-5, with D unclear. This CDR3 has 14 amino acids. CDR1 and CDR2 from the germline V gene are SQVTM and ANQGSEA. Trimming cost V 4 bases and J 6 bases, with 16 bases left between them. In DNA, the CDR3 is TGCAGCGTTGCAAACTCGGCCTCGGGTCAGCCCCAGCATTTT. The encoded protein is CSVANSASGQPQHF. The full variable domain, with the rest looked up from reference TRBV29-1 and TRBJ1-5, is SAVISQKPSRDICQRGTSLTIQCQVDSQVTMMFWYRQQPGQSLTLIATANQGSEATYESGFVIDKFPISRPNLTFSTLTVSNMSPEDSSIYLCSVANSASGQPQHFGDGTRLSIL.